Here is one T cell receptor beta chain with its context. The antigen remains undetermined. The immunoSEQ assay was version 4, run in survey mode. Data came from immunoSEQ multiplex PCR; TCRdb stores just in-frame clones and leaves some out. The sample includes around 35,000 clones, around 80% of them seen just once. The data are from a study of persistence of HIV-infected CD4 T cells. The CDR3 has 12 amino acids. The V segment lost 4 bases and the J segment 7 bases; nucleotides outside the gene matches: 3. Looked up from germline, CDR1 is SQVTM and CDR2 is ANQGSEA. General study results and limits: Degenerate expanded CDR3beta sequences were enriched among CMV- and Gag-responding cells.

The stimulus was lysate of CMV-infected fibroblasts, 9 to 10 ug/mL. CD40L-negative CD69-negative CD45RO-high memory CD4+ T cells were sorted as populations depleted of antigen-responding cells. The genes are TRBV29-1 and TRBJ1-1; 10 bases map to TRBD1. Sequences were derived from CD4+ T cells sorted from PBMCs after approximately 19-hour stimulation, sampled from a patient who received antiretroviral therapy. This sequence originates from an adult man with HIV who was CMV-seropositive. CDR3: CSVVRDRGEAFF. The CDR3 DNA reads as TGCAGCGTTGTTAGGGACAGGGGTGAAGCTTTCTTT.